There are a few counts of the clone carrying this T cell receptor (beta chain). Original methodology: Quantification of nucleated cells was approximated via reference gene primer amplification. Repertoires were generated with immunoSEQ multiplex PCR, while TCRdb's copy carries only in-frame clones and drops some. That table is the source of V, J and clone size, and D and trimming were worked out from the DNA. The sample includes 150,000 to 200,000 clones, 87% of them seen just once. The germline gives CDR1 LNHDA, CDR2 SQIVND (reference sequence). The CDR3 totals 13 residues. Trimming shortened V by 5 bases and J by 5 bases, and 12 bases separated the two germline ends. The data originate from a study of blood T cell repertoires in COVID-19. On the study more broadly: Donors in the United States, Italy and Spain gave samples during acute or convalescent COVID-19. In each case, the material was cDNA or gDNA derived from T cells, B-cell-depleted T cells, or PBMCs.

The sample comprised peripheral blood. The receptor was derived from a human donor in a cohort sampled during active COVID-19. The chain uses TRBV19 and TRBJ1-1, with D perhaps matching TRBD1 (6 bases). DNA for the CDR3: TGTGCCAGTAGTGTCAACAGGGATACTGAAGCTTTCTTT. Its translation: CASSVNRDTEAFF. Variable domain in full (rest from reference TRBV19 and TRBJ1-1): DGGITQSPKYLFRKEGQNVTLSCEQNLNHDAMYWYRQDPGQGLRLIYYSQIVNDFQKGDIAEGYSVSREKKESFPLTVTSAQKNPTAFYLCASSVNRDTEAFFGQGTRLTVV.